The next 31 T cell receptor beta chains were all read from a single sample in a study of a mutant IDH1 vaccine in newly diagnosed glioma. The time point was: baseline, week 1 (first vaccination visit). Described treatment: pre-vaccination baseline after standard-of-care therapy. The table came from immunoSEQ multiplex PCR; TCRdb's copy has only in-frame clones and leaves some out. The sample gives around 63,000 clones, 91% of which show up once; 2.6% is in the top ten. The sequences come from PBMCs, collected from a glioma patient treated with radiotherapy, temozolomide or both. The receptors here all came from a man aged 50-59 years with glioma.

This chain joins TRBV27 and TRBJ1-3; no definite D call. The CDR3 covers 11 residues. Germline loops: CDR1 MNHEY, CDR2 SMNVEV (reference sequence). Between the trimmed V and J ends, which lost 10 bases and 4 bases, there was a span of 8 bases. This CDR3 is CATSRGNTIYF. The DNA of the CDR3 is TGTGCCACTTCTCGCGGAAACACCATATATTTT.

This sequence joins TRBV5-5 and TRBJ2-5; 9 positions agree with TRBD1. J was trimmed by 5 bases and V by 4 bases; bases with no gene match: 9. In germline, CDR1 is SGHKS, CDR2 YYEKEE (reference sequence). This CDR3 spans 15 amino acids. CDR3 nucleotides: TGTGCCAGCAGCGTCCGGGACAGGGTCGGGGAGACCCAGTACTTC. Its translation is CASSVRDRVGETQYF.

The CDR3 coding sequence is TGTGCCAGCAGCTTAGTCTCGTCCGGGGAGCTGTTTTTT. Its translation is CASSLVSSGELFF. The chain links TRBV11-3 to TRBJ2-2; D uncertain. This CDR3 region has 13 residues. Per the germline V gene, CDR1 is SGHNT and CDR2 is YENEEA. Trimming shortened V by 1 base and J by 6 bases, and 6 bases separated the two germline ends. Complete variable domain (other parts from reference TRBV11-3 and TRBJ2-2): EAGVVQSPRYKIIEKKQPVAFWCNPISGHNTLYWYLQNLGQGPELLIRYENEEAVDDSQLPKDRFSAERLKGVDSTLKIQPAELGDSAVYLCASSLVSSGELFFGEGSRLTVL.

The rearrangement links TRBV5-6 to TRBJ2-1; 8 bases agree with TRBD2. The CDR3 totals 17 residues. Germline V CDR1 and CDR2: SGHDT, YYEEEE. J lost 3 bases, V lost 4 bases, and 12 bases had no gene match. The DNA of the CDR3 is TGTGCCAGCAGCAACCCCCTAGAGCGGGAGCACTACAATGAGCAGTTCTTC. It encodes CASSNPLEREHYNEQFF.

V usage is TRBV19 and J usage is TRBJ2-1, with D unresolved. Per germline, CDR1 LNHDA and CDR2 SQIVND (reference sequence). The length of the CDR3 is 13 residues. The germline V and J ends were trimmed by 3 bases and 2 bases, with 5 bases remaining between them. The CDR3 DNA sequence: TGTGCCAGTAGTATGCAACCCTACAATGAGCAGTTCTTC. It specifies CASSMQPYNEQFF.

CDR3 sequence: CASSQRPGQGVSYEQYF. In DNA form, the CDR3 reads TGCGCCAGCAGCCAGCGACCGGGACAGGGGGTCTCCTACGAGCAGTACTTC. J is TRBJ2-7 and V is TRBV4-1, with 11 bases identical to TRBD1. Germline assignment: CDR1 MGHRA and CDR2 YSYEKL. The CDR3 has 17 residues. V shed 3 bases and J 0 bases; nucleotides not matched to a gene: 7.

The DNA for the CDR3 is TGTGCCAGCAGCTTCGGGACAGGGAAGAACACTGAAGCTTTCTTT. It encodes CASSFGTGKNTEAFF. J is TRBJ1-1 and V is TRBV7-9, with 9 nucleotides matching TRBD1. Germline V lookup: CDR1 SEHNR, CDR2 FQNEAQ (reference sequence). Trimming removed 3 bases from V and 1 base from J; junction bases left unmatched: 3. CDR3 size: 15 residues.

This clone was seen a few times. This chain links TRBV7-9 with TRBJ1-1; D not certain. The CDR3 has 14 residues. The germline V gene encodes CDR1 SEHNR and CDR2 FQNEAQ (reference sequence). V was trimmed by 5 bases and J by 6 bases, leaving 16 bases between them. This CDR3 reads CASSRSGLNSEAFF. CDR3 DNA: TGTGCCAGCAGCCGTTCAGGATTAAACTCTGAAGCTTTCTTT.

This CDR3 reads CSASTGRGYTF. The CDR3 DNA reads as TGCAGTGCTAGTACCGGTCGTGGCTACACCTTC. The chain uses TRBV20-1 and TRBJ1-2; no definite D call. V was pared by 3 bases and J by 7 bases, with 9 bases between. The CDR3 spans 11 residues. Germline lookup yields CDR1 DFQATT and CDR2 SNEGSKA (reference sequence).

V and J are TRBV30 and TRBJ2-1, with 11 bases aligning to TRBD2. V was clipped by 0 bases and J by 5 bases; unmatched bases: 6. This CDR3 region has 16 residues. Germline assignment: CDR1 GTSNPN and CDR2 SVGIG (reference sequence). This CDR3 is CAWSVLRLAGNNEQFF. CDR3 sequence (DNA): TGTGCCTGGAGTGTACTTAGACTAGCGGGGAACAATGAGCAGTTCTTC. The complete variable domain, with remaining parts taken from reference TRBV30 and TRBJ2-1, reads SQTIHQWPATLVQPVGSPLSLECTVEGTSNPNLYWYRQAAGRGLQLLFYSVGIGQISSEVPQNLSASRPQDRQFILSSKKLLLSDSGFYLCAWSVLRLAGNNEQFFGPGTRLTVL.

This clone was counted once. The chain joins TRBV14 to TRBJ2-2; D is undetermined. The CDR3 is 13 residues long. The V gene's germline CDR1 is SGHDN and CDR2 FVKESK. The V gene lost 10 bases and the J gene lost 3 bases, with 12 bases spanning the gap. The CDR3 DNA follows: TGTGCCACCCGAAAGGACCACACCGGGGAGCTGTTTTTT. Its translation: CATRKDHTGELFF.

The J gene is TRBJ1-1, the V gene TRBV27; D call uncertain. V lost 6 bases to trimming and J lost 4 bases, with 21 bases between them. The CDR3 contains 16 residues. The germline gives CDR1 MNHEY, CDR2 SMNVEV (reference sequence). The CDR3 protein is CASRPLGPQRGTEAFF. CDR3 nucleotides: TGTGCCAGCAGACCCTTGGGCCCCCAACGGGGCACTGAAGCTTTCTTT.

The chain couples TRBV18 to TRBJ1-5, with a possible D match to TRBD1 (5 bases). Per the germline V gene, CDR1 is KGHSH and CDR2 is LQKENI. This CDR3 has 14 residues. V lost 3 bases and J lost 2, with 8 bases in between. The CDR3: CASSPQGGNQPQHF. The CDR3, as DNA: TGTGCCAGCTCACCCCAGGGAGGCAATCAGCCCCAGCATTTT.

J is TRBJ2-7 and V is TRBV19; 7 nucleotides align to TRBD1. The CDR3 contains 14 residues. Trimming removed 4 bases from V and 0 bases from J; junction bases left unmatched: 3. Looked up from germline, CDR1 is LNHDA and CDR2 is SQIVND (reference sequence). This CDR3 is CASSNPGGSYEQYF. CDR3 nucleotides: TGTGCCAGTAGTAATCCAGGGGGCTCCTACGAGCAGTACTTC.

The rearrangement uses TRBV9 and TRBJ1-3, with 10 positions matching TRBD1. This CDR3 has 16 amino acids. V lost 0 bases to trimming and J lost 3 bases; unmatched junction nucleotides: 3. CDR1 and CDR2 (germline): SGDLS, YYNGEE. The CDR3 DNA is TGTGCCAGCAGCGTAGGGACAGGGGGAGGTGGAAACACCATATATTTT. As protein: CASSVGTGGGGNTIYF.

V is TRBV30 and J is TRBJ1-1, with unresolved D. Germline lookup yields CDR1 GTSNPN and CDR2 SVGIG (reference sequence). The CDR3 loop spans 15 amino acids. The V gene lost 0 bases and the J gene lost 0 bases, with 11 bases spanning the gap. CDR3 coding DNA: TGTGCCTGGAGTGTGTCAGAGAAATTGAACACTGAAGCTTTCTTT. It codes for CAWSVSEKLNTEAFF.

J is TRBJ2-5 and V is TRBV6-6, with a tentative D call TRBD2 (6 bases). The germline V gene has CDR1 MNHNY and CDR2 SVGAGI (reference sequence). Trimming cost V 8 bases and J 4 bases, with 14 bases left between them. The CDR3 has 13 amino acids. The CDR3 DNA sequence: TGTGCCAGCGTAGGAAGGCGGGGAGAGACCCAGTACTTC. It translates to CASVGRRGETQYF.

The rearrangement uses TRBV28 and TRBJ1-2; D gene ambiguous. The CDR3 extends over 13 amino acids. Germline CDR1 is MDHEN and CDR2 is SYDVKM. Trimming removed 2 bases at V and 4 bases at J, with 8 bases between. The CDR3 nucleotides are TGTGCCAGCAGTTTACAAGGAGGCTATGGCTACACCTTC. Translating gives CASSLQGGYGYTF.

J is TRBJ1-5 and V is TRBV2; D gene unclear. The CDR3 extends over 13 amino acids. The V end lost 3 bases, the J end lost 4 bases, and 7 bases lay between the germline ends. CDR1 and CDR2 (germline): SNHLY, FYNNEI. CDR3 nucleotides: TGTGCCAGCAGTGATGACCTTAATCAGCCCCAGCATTTT. Protein product: CASSDDLNQPQHF.

The chain is built from TRBV5-1 and TRBJ2-5; the D call may be TRBD1 or TRBD2 (7 bases each). V was pared by 5 bases and J by 4 bases, with 18 bases between. This CDR3 is built from 15 residues. Germline V CDR1 and CDR2: SGHRS, YFSETQ. CDR3 nucleotide sequence: TGCGCCAGCAGGAGCCTGGGCAGGGGGGGAGAGACCCAGTACTTC. This translates into CASRSLGRGGETQYF.

The chain recombines TRBV30 with TRBJ2-1, with D unclear. V lost 1 base, J lost 9 bases, and 10 bases lay in between. The germline CDR1 and CDR2 sequences are GTSNPN and SVGIG (reference sequence). The CDR3 is 12 amino acids. The chain's CDR3 is CAWSAEMFEQFF. CDR3 nucleotide sequence: TGTGCCTGGAGTGCGGAGATGTTTGAGCAGTTCTTC.

This rearrangement joins TRBV19 to TRBJ1-2, with 11 bases that match TRBD1. Germline V gives CDR1 LNHDA, CDR2 SQIVND (reference sequence). J was trimmed by 8 bases and V by 4 bases; bases with no gene match: 6. This CDR3 has 14 amino acids. CDR3 protein: CASSRGQGVVGYTF. DNA of the CDR3: TGTGCCAGTAGTAGGGGACAGGGGGTCGTCGGCTACACCTTC.

This chain connects TRBV5-5 to TRBJ2-7; D is possibly TRBD2 (6 bases). The CDR3 extends over 14 amino acids. Germline-derived CDR1 and CDR2 are SGHKS and YYEKEE (reference sequence). The V gene lost 0 bases and the J gene lost 7 bases, with 14 bases spanning the gap. This chain's CDR3 is CASSLGGTGREQYF. CDR3 sequence (DNA): TGTGCCAGCAGCTTGGGGGGGACTGGGAGAGAGCAGTACTTC.

The chain couples TRBV7-9 to TRBJ2-2, with TRBD1 matching over 8 bases. The CDR3 totals 18 residues. Trimming at V came to 2 bases and at J to 0 bases, leaving 8 bases not matched to a gene. Germline lookup yields CDR1 SEHNR and CDR2 FQNEAQ (reference sequence). The CDR3 loop is CASSLIFEDRANTGELFF. Written as DNA, the CDR3 is TGTGCCAGCAGCTTAATTTTCGAGGACAGGGCGAACACCGGGGAGCTGTTTTTT.

The chain couples TRBV7-2 to TRBJ2-5; 8 bases match TRBD2. Germline V CDR1 and CDR2: SGHTA, FQGNSA. The V segment lost 2 bases and the J segment 4 bases; nucleotides outside the gene matches: 6. The CDR3 covers 15 residues. CDR3 nucleotide sequence: TGTGCCAGCAGCTTATTGGGCGGGGGGTCAGAGACCCAGTACTTC. Protein: CASSLLGGGSETQYF.

The V gene is TRBV7-2, the J gene TRBJ1-6; D ambiguous. Germline CDR1 SGHTA, CDR2 FQGNSA. This CDR3 contains 13 residues. The V and J ends lost 6 bases and 10 bases respectively, with 13 bases between them. This CDR3 is CASRRTSLSPLHF. The CDR3 nucleotides read TGTGCCAGCAGGAGGACGAGTTTATCACCCCTCCACTTT.

The CDR3 protein is CASTLAVAETQYF. CDR3 DNA sequence: TGTGCCAGCACGCTAGCGGTTGCAGAGACCCAGTACTTC. This chain links TRBV7-9 with TRBJ2-5; 7 bases map to TRBD2. The CDR3 length is 13 residues. J was trimmed by 4 bases and V by 7 bases; bases with no gene match: 6. Germline V gene sequence: CDR1 SEHNR, CDR2 FQNEAQ (reference sequence).

In nucleotides, the CDR3 is TGCGCCAGCAGCCCAATGGGACAGGGGCCCGGAAGAGAAGGCTACGAGCAGTACTTC. This translates into CASSPMGQGPGREGYEQYF. The V gene is TRBV5-1, the J gene TRBJ2-7; 10 nucleotides agree with TRBD1. This CDR3 is built from 19 residues. Per germline, CDR1 SGHRS and CDR2 YFSETQ. Germline trimming cut 4 bases from V and 3 bases from J; bases unmatched to any gene: 19.

This rearrangement joins TRBV29-1 to TRBJ1-3; D is possibly TRBD1 (5 bases). The V gene lost 7 bases and the J gene lost 6 bases, with 10 bases spanning the gap. The CDR3 totals 11 residues. Germline values: CDR1 SQVTM, CDR2 ANQGSEA. The CDR3 DNA is TGCAGCGCCCGACAGACAAACACCATATATTTT. As protein: CSARQTNTIYF.

CDR3 loop: CANPPPGTDKNIQYF. The CDR3 region has the DNA TGCGCCAACCCACCCCCCGGGACAGATAAAAACATTCAGTACTTC. The chain combines TRBV5-1 with TRBJ2-4, with 7 bases identical to TRBD1. CDR1 is SGHRS and CDR2 is YFSETQ in the germline V gene. With 9 bases clipped from V and 4 bases from J, the junction kept 13 bases outside the gene matches. The CDR3 consists of 15 residues.

The J gene is TRBJ2-2, the V gene TRBV5-4; TRBD2 might be the D (7 bases). The V gene lost 1 base and the J gene lost 4 bases, with 17 bases spanning the gap. Germline CDR1 SGHNT, CDR2 YYREEE (reference sequence). The CDR3 runs to 17 residues. CDR3 residues: CASSLPRGGEGTGELFF. Written as DNA, the CDR3 is TGTGCCAGCAGCTTGCCCAGGGGCGGGGAGGGCACCGGGGAGCTGTTTTTT.